This TCR beta chain was recorded in a study of T cells after yellow fever vaccination. Broader study findings: Abundant bulk-derived clonotypes could contaminate FACS-sorted repertoires. Some clonotypes, a small share, were shared between CD4 and CD8 compartments. A weaker but faster secondary response was observed, peaking on day 5 versus 15.

Note on this clonotype: The antigen is unknown.

UMIs were added to TCR cDNA along with a universal primer site when it was made by 5'RACE template switching. TCRdb fed the 5' RACE reads into MiXCR, producing one record per CDR3 protein. The sample has about 350,000 distinct CDR3 sequences, around a tenth seen once. This clonotype was obtained from a man aged 18 to 29 who received the YFV17D yellow fever vaccine. The specimen comprised PBMCs, sampled on the day of the first yellow fever vaccination.

CDR3 nucleotide sequence: TGTGCCAGCAGTTACAGGGCGGGGCGCACAGATACGCAGTATTTT. It is translated as CASSYRAGRTDTQYF. The rearrangement links TRBV6-5 to TRBJ2-3; TRBD2 is a possible D gene (6 bases). The CDR3 extends over 15 amino acids. Germline values: CDR1 MNHEY, CDR2 SVGAGI. V was trimmed by 2 bases and J by 1 base, leaving 10 bases between them.